Sequencing of this T cell receptor beta chain was carried out in a study of blood T cell repertoires in COVID-19. About the study: The United States, Italy and Spain supplied acute and convalescent COVID-19 samples.

Original data processing: Nucleated cell number was recorded as an estimate derived from reference gene primer amplification. Generated by immunoSEQ multiplex PCR, the TCRdb table keeps only in-frame clones and is missing some. Clonal size and the V and J genes are those of that table, whereas D and trimming came from the DNA. The table records about 55,000 clones, roughly 89% of them present only once. CDR1 and CDR2 (germline): MDHEN, SYDVKM. The V gene lost 7 bases and the J gene lost 5 bases, with 12 bases spanning the gap. CDR3 size: 13 residues. Sequenced material: peripheral blood. The chain links TRBV28 to TRBJ2-1, with a tentative D call TRBD1 (6 bases). The origin of this receptor is a man aged 40-50 years with COVID-19, enrolled during active disease. As DNA, the CDR3 is TGTGCCAGCATTGGGACAACAGACAATGAGCAGTTCTTC. This sequence encodes CASIGTTDNEQFF.